This T cell receptor (beta chain) came from a study of blood T cell repertoires in COVID-19. The CDR3 covers 15 residues. V lost 2 bases and J 4 bases, leaving 12 bases between the germline ends. Germline loops: CDR1 SGHTA, CDR2 FQGNSA. As processed by the authors: Reference gene primers were amplified, and this amplification served to estimate nucleated cell counts. Assay used: immunoSEQ multiplex PCR; TCRdb lists only in-frame clones, some missing. The DNA gave D and trimming, while V, J and clone size come from that table. The data hold over 150,000 clones, with 89% observed a single time. The clonotype originates from a young man who had recovered from COVID-19. Input material: peripheral blood. The V call is TRBV7-2, the J call TRBJ2-1; D might be TRBD2 (6 bases). CDR3 amino acids: CASSLRIAAYNEQFF. The CDR3 region has the DNA TGTGCCAGCAGCTTAAGGATAGCGGCATACAATGAGCAGTTCTTC.